The sequence of this T cell receptor (beta chain) was determined in a study of monozygotic twins with inflammatory bowel disease. Findings and limits, study-wide: The analysis failed to separate different T cell subtypes. Especially with disease activity, IBD patients had fewer clonotypes in common with others than healthy twins did.

Whole blood that had not undergone T cell sorting provided the isolated total RNA. Two rounds of nested PCR, of roughly 15 and 9 cycles, were run on TCRalpha and TCRbeta cDNA. TCRdb reanalyzed the 5' RACE reads and collapses them to one entry per CDR3 protein, without DNA. Its table records some 400,000 distinct CDR3 sequences. Of note for this clonotype: Its specificity is unknown.

Per the germline V gene, CDR1 is SEHNR and CDR2 is FQNEAQ (reference sequence). The CDR3 consists of 13 residues. Material: blood. This chain links TRBV7-9 with TRBJ2-1. This TCR was recovered from a human donor with ulcerative colitis or Crohn's disease, or a healthy co-twin of an affected twin (not recorded which). The CDR3 spells CASSTRTNNEQFF.